The clone carrying this TCR beta chain was observed a few times. This entry is derived from a study of OX40 agonist ivuxolimab in advanced cancers. For the study at large: Participants, 80% to 90% male, averaged around 64 years of age, ranging from roughly 23 to 90. Past anti-PD-1, anti-PD-L1 or anti-CTLA-4 therapy was accepted, and 40% had received some. Partial responses were achieved by three patients, of whom one had hepatocellular carcinoma and two had cutaneous melanoma.

Produced via immunoSEQ multiplex PCR; TCRdb's table is partial and in-frame only. This sample has fewer than 25,000 clones; 75% to 90% occur once, and the top ten carry 16%. The trim removed 0 bases at V and 4 bases at J, leaving 3 bases unmatched. The CDR3 is 15 residues long. Germline V CDR1 and CDR2: SGHTA, FQGTGA. The chain links TRBV7-3 to TRBJ2-1, with 7 bases matching TRBD1. The source of this sequence is an adult with an advanced solid tumor such as melanoma, head and neck, liver or kidney cancer. The sequences come from CD4+ or CD8+ T cells sorted from blood, collected in a trial of the OX40 agonist ivuxolimab. CDR3 DNA sequence: TGTGCCAGCAGCTTAACAGGGGGCCCATACAATGAGCAGTTCTTC. Its protein product is CASSLTGGPYNEQFF. The full variable domain, its missing parts supplied by reference TRBV7-3 and TRBJ2-1, is GAGVSQTPSNKVTEKGKYVELRCDPISGHTALYWYRQSLGQGPEFLIYFQGTGAADDSGLPNDRFFAVRPEGSVSTLKIQRTERGDSAVYLCASSLTGGPYNEQFFGPGTRLTVL.